This entry is about one TCR beta chain. Its antigen is undetermined. Germline-derived CDR1 and CDR2 are SGDLS and YYNGEE. V dropped 1 base and J dropped 5; count of bases not matched to a gene: 8. The CDR3 is made up of 15 amino acids. These data come from a study of OX40 agonist ivuxolimab in advanced cancers. For the study at large: Patients were dosed with the agonistic anti-OX40 (CD134) antibody ivuxolimab. Participants, 82.7% male, averaged approximately 65 years of age, ranging from roughly 23 to 90. Three individuals attained partial responses, comprising one hepatocellular carcinoma case and two cutaneous melanoma cases.

The repertoire was sequenced with immunoSEQ multiplex PCR; TCRdb's copy has only in-frame clones and lacks some. The sample carries tens of thousands of clones, about 93% recorded once. Study-level results: Among some nonresponders, normalized T-cell clonal expansion was also low.

This rearrangement joins TRBV9 to TRBJ2-7; 8 bases line up with TRBD1. The material sequenced was CD4+ or CD8+ T cells sorted from blood, taken in a trial of the OX40 agonist ivuxolimab. The source is an adult with an advanced solid tumor such as melanoma, head and neck, liver or kidney cancer. In DNA, the CDR3 is TGTGCCAGCAGCGTATCCAGGACAGGGTCCAACGAGCAGTACTTC. This translates into CASSVSRTGSNEQYF.